This T cell receptor beta chain was retrieved from a study of shared clonotypes between healthy human individuals. Overall study: Each donor's CD8 memory used one plate, CD8 naive two, each CD4 subset three. Whole-study results and caveats: How much donors shared clonotypes was expected to be affected by sequencing depth.

An approximately 200 ng quantity of DNA, roughly 30,000 T cell genomes, went into the sorted-subset replicate PCRs. Clones were read by immunoSEQ multiplex PCR, and TCRdb kept only the in-frame ones, dropping some. The sample has roughly 2.4 million clones, approximately 96% seen once. This clone has only one observation. No antigen is known for it. Deletions cut 3 bases from V and 6 bases from J, with 11 bases between. This CDR3 spans 13 amino acids. Germline CDR1 and CDR2: SGHTA and FQGNSA. The TCR comes from a man between 18 and 29 years old in good health. Input material: naive CD4+ T cells sorted from blood. This sample's subset: CD45RA+ positively selected. The chain has TRBV7-2 and TRBJ1-1; the D is unclear. This CDR3 is CASSFSWRAEAFF. DNA of the CDR3: TGTGCCAGCAGCTTCTCTTGGCGGGCTGAAGCTTTCTTT.